Reported below is one T cell receptor (beta chain). The target antigen is unknown. The data originate from a study of cytomegalovirus exposure and HLA in healthy donors. Broader study findings: At a 0.05 false discovery rate, a later analysis found roughly 17,000 TCR beta sequences to be associated with HLA alleles.

When sampled, the donors appeared nominally healthy, though they likely had unrecorded immune exposures. With V trimmed by 7 bases and J by 1 base, 2 bases remained unmatched. This CDR3 spans 13 amino acids. Germline V gene lookup returns CDR1 MNHNS and CDR2 SASEGT. The study ran its PCR with 60 Vbeta and 13 Jbeta primers. Libraries were prepared by immunoSEQ multiplex PCR; TCRdb keeps only in-frame clonotypes and omits some of them. The table has approximately 160,000 clones, approximately 81% seen once. Sequencing was performed on PBMCs. The chain couples TRBV6-1 to TRBJ2-5; 8 nucleotides line up with TRBD1. This TCR derives from a man aged 18-30 years in good health and CMV-seronegative. The CDR3 bases are TGTGCCAGCAACACAGGGGGCCAAGAGACCCAGTACTTC. Translating gives CASNTGGQETQYF.